This entry lists 18 T cell receptor beta chains sequenced from one sample in a study of HIV-infected patients and healthy controls. Whole blood was used without fractionation, so all unsorted peripheral T cells were included. Reverse transcription used around 500 ng RNA and constant-region primers for alpha and beta. Alpha and beta chain libraries were made separately by chain-specific third strand synthesis with multiplexing indices. TCRdb recomputed calls from the 5' RACE reads with MiXCR, one row per CDR3 protein. The sample has about 12,000 distinct CDR3 sequences; less than 6.5% are singletons. The sequencing sample was made of blood. These receptor sequences come from an adult in good health.

Many counts were recorded for this clonotype. J is TRBJ2-3 and V is TRBV14; D not resolved. Trimming stripped 0 bases from V and 0 bases from J, with 13 bases between. CDR1 is SGHDN, CDR2 FVKESK, per germline. This CDR3 region has 17 residues. CDR3 region: CASSQDRFGTSTDTQYF. Here the CDR3 DNA reads TGTGCCAGCAGCCAAGATCGGTTCGGAACCAGCACAGATACGCAGTATTTT.

The rearrangement uses TRBV10-1 and TRBJ2-7; 8 bases map to TRBD1. V shed 6 bases, J shed 5 bases, and the junction held 9 bases outside the gene matches. The CDR3 has 14 amino acids. CDR1 is WNHNN and CDR2 is SYGVQD in the germline V gene (reference sequence). The CDR3 sequence: CASRGDRGPHEQYF. The CDR3 nucleotides read TGCGCCAGCAGGGGAGACAGGGGTCCCCACGAGCAGTACTTC.

The table lists this clonotype with many counts. The V gene is TRBV6-5, the J gene TRBJ2-2; D is unclear. With 5 bases removed from V and 8 bases from J, the gap between germline ends came to 15 bases. The CDR3 is 14 amino acids. From germline, CDR1 is MNHEY and CDR2 SVGAGI. The CDR3 nucleotides are TGTGCCAGCAGTGCCCTTCGGGCCCGGGGGGAGCTGTTTTTT. Translating gives CASSALRARGELFF.

By share of the sample, this clonotype is medium-sized. The gene calls are TRBV12-3 or TRBV12-4 and TRBJ2-3, with 9 positions matching TRBD2. J lost 5 bases, V lost 5 bases, and 11 bases had no gene match. This CDR3 has 16 amino acids. CDR3: CASSARGGGIGDTQYF. As DNA, the CDR3 is TGTGCCAGCAGTGCCCGCGGGGGGGGCATCGGAGATACGCAGTATTTT.

This clonotype was seen many times. The V call is TRBV29-1, the J call TRBJ1-1; a weak D match, TRBD1 (6 bases). The CDR3 loop spans 14 amino acids. Trimming took 6 bases from V and 2 from J, leaving 16 bases between them. The germline V gene encodes CDR1 SQVTM and CDR2 ANQGSEA. The CDR3 nucleotides read TGCAGCGTCGCCGGACAGCGGAAAAACACTGAAGCTTTCTTT. It specifies CSVAGQRKNTEAFF.

This clonotype occurred many times. DNA for the CDR3: TGTGCCAGCAGCAAAGCGGTGAGCAACATTCAGTACTTC. As protein: CASSKAVSNIQYF. The chain is built from TRBV12-3 or TRBV12-4 and TRBJ2-4; D possibly corresponds to TRBD2 (5 bases). The length of the CDR3 is 13 residues. The V and J ends lost 6 bases and 7 bases respectively, with 13 bases between them.

This rearrangement joins TRBV5-4 to TRBJ2-1, with a weak D call TRBD2 (6 bases). V lost 0 bases to trimming and J lost 0 bases, with 10 bases between them. CDR3 length: 16 amino acids. Per germline, CDR1 SGHNT and CDR2 YYREEE (reference sequence). Written as DNA, the CDR3 is TGTGCCAGCAGCTTGGGGGGACTTCCCTCCTACAATGAGCAGTTCTTC. Translation gives CASSLGGLPSYNEQFF.

The sample holds many counts of this clonotype. The genes are TRBV6-5 and TRBJ2-2; D remains unclear. The CDR3 runs to 13 residues. Germline V gives CDR1 MNHEY, CDR2 SVGAGI. Trimming took off 1 base at V and 5 bases at J, with 5 bases between the two ends. Here the CDR3 DNA reads TGTGCCAGCAGTTACTGGGCGACCGGGGAGCTGTTTTTT. Protein product: CASSYWATGELFF.

This clonotype showed up many times. This chain links TRBV6-1 with TRBJ1-4; a weak D match, TRBD1 (5 bases). V was pared by 5 bases and J by 7 bases, with 11 bases between. This CDR3 has 13 amino acids. Germline CDR1 and CDR2: MNHNS and SASEGT. The CDR3 nucleotides read TGTGCCAGCAGTACATGGGGCAGTGAAAAACTGTTTTTT. It yields the protein CASSTWGSEKLFF.

By sample fraction, this clonotype is medium-sized. The genes are TRBV6-1 and TRBJ1-1, with a possible D match to TRBD1 (6 bases). The CDR3 is 13 residues long. The germline V gene encodes CDR1 MNHNS and CDR2 SASEGT. V lost 11 bases to trimming and J lost 0 bases, with 13 bases between them. The CDR3 nucleotides read TGTGCCTCATTACGGACAGTGAACACTGAAGCTTTCTTT. This gives the protein CASLRTVNTEAFF.

This clonotype was seen many times. This chain links TRBV14 with TRBJ2-5; tentative D call: TRBD1 (5 bases). Germline V lookup: CDR1 SGHDN, CDR2 FVKESK. The length of the CDR3 is 15 residues. The V end lost 0 bases, the J end lost 4 bases, and 12 bases lay between the germline ends. The CDR3 is CASSQELGHSETQYF. In nucleotides, the CDR3 is TGTGCCAGCAGCCAAGAACTGGGGCACTCAGAGACCCAGTACTTC.

This clonotype was recorded many times. V is TRBV30 and J is TRBJ2-1; 10 bases map to TRBD2. The germline CDR1 and CDR2 sequences are GTSNPN and SVGIG (reference sequence). After removal of 4 bases from V and 6 bases from J, the junction contained 9 bases not matched to a gene. This CDR3 comprises 15 residues. The CDR3 loop reads CAWIGFSGGTNEQFF. As DNA, the CDR3 is TGTGCCTGGATCGGATTTAGCGGGGGGACCAATGAGCAGTTCTTC.

This clonotype was found a few times. This chain links TRBV12-3 or TRBV12-4 with TRBJ1-6; D may be TRBD1 (5 bases). V was clipped by 7 bases and J by 7 bases, with 14 bases between them. The CDR3 has 14 residues. The CDR3 loop reads CASTSQRGNSPLHF. The CDR3 DNA sequence: TGTGCCAGCACCTCCCAAAGGGGAAATTCACCCCTCCACTTT.

In its sample, this clonotype is medium-sized. V and J are TRBV5-1 and TRBJ2-1; TRBD2 might be the D (6 bases). V lost 4 bases and J lost 0, with 17 bases in between. The CDR3 is 17 amino acids. The germline gives CDR1 SGHRS, CDR2 YFSETQ. CDR3 nucleotide sequence: TGCGCCAGCAGCGAGGCCGGGGGACTGAGCTCCTACAATGAGCAGTTCTTC. It is translated as CASSEAGGLSSYNEQFF.

A few counts support this clonotype. The chain combines TRBV13 with TRBJ1-3, with TRBD1 identical over 7 bases. Trimming took 3 bases from V and 4 from J; bases not matched to a gene: 9. Germline assignment: CDR1 PRHDT and CDR2 FYEKMQ (reference sequence). The CDR3 covers 16 residues. CDR3 protein: CASSFFGKGAGNTIYF. CDR3 in DNA: TGTGCCAGCAGCTTCTTCGGGAAGGGGGCAGGAAACACCATATATTTT.

This chain joins TRBV6-1 and TRBJ1-6, with D uncertain. With 5 bases removed from V and 9 bases from J, the gap between germline ends came to 14 bases. This CDR3 has 14 amino acids. From germline, CDR1 is MNHNS and CDR2 SASEGT. The CDR3: CASSTTPMVSPLHF. In nucleotides, the CDR3 is TGTGCCAGCAGTACTACACCTATGGTTTCACCCCTCCACTTT.

This clonotype is termed medium-sized. The gene calls are TRBV7-2 and TRBJ2-7, with 12 bases identical to TRBD2. CDR1 SGHTA and CDR2 FQGNSA come from the germline V gene. The CDR3 is 14 amino acids. J lost 5 bases, V lost 5 bases, and 4 bases had no gene match. The CDR3 loop is CASSQRLAGDEQYF. In DNA, the CDR3 is TGTGCCAGCAGCCAGAGACTAGCGGGGGACGAGCAGTACTTC.

By sample fraction, this clonotype is medium-sized (0.01 to 0.1%). CDR3 in amino acids: CASSFSPGIMNTEAFF. DNA of the CDR3: TGTGCCAGCAGCTTCAGTCCGGGTATCATGAACACTGAAGCTTTCTTT. The genes are TRBV7-2 and TRBJ1-1; D not certain. Germline V gene sequence: CDR1 SGHTA, CDR2 FQGNSA. The ends were cut back, 3 bases at V and 0 bases at J, with 14 bases in the middle. CDR3 length: 16 residues.